This T cell receptor beta chain came from a study of shared clonotypes between healthy human individuals. Study-level points and caveats: A limitation of the genetic and exposure-history diversity represented arose from few donors.

This clone was picked up a small number of times. What it binds is unknown. Execution of the assay was at deep level. TCRdb keeps only in-frame clones here, not all; method: immunoSEQ multiplex PCR. Of about 96,000 clones detected, more than 45% appear once; the ten largest clones hold approximately 15%. In germline, CDR1 is SGDLS, CDR2 YYNGEE. Trimming shortened V by 0 bases and J by 5 bases, and 12 bases separated the two germline ends. The CDR3 consists of 15 residues. Specimen: PBMCs. The clonotype comes from a woman aged 40 to 49 in good health. Some clones in this sample may be carry-over from other donors' samples. The chain links TRBV9 to TRBJ2-1; possibly TRBD2 for D (6 bases). The CDR3, as DNA: TGTGCCAGCAGCGTAGGCGGGATTAGGGACAATGAGCAGTTCTTC. As protein: CASSVGGIRDNEQFF.